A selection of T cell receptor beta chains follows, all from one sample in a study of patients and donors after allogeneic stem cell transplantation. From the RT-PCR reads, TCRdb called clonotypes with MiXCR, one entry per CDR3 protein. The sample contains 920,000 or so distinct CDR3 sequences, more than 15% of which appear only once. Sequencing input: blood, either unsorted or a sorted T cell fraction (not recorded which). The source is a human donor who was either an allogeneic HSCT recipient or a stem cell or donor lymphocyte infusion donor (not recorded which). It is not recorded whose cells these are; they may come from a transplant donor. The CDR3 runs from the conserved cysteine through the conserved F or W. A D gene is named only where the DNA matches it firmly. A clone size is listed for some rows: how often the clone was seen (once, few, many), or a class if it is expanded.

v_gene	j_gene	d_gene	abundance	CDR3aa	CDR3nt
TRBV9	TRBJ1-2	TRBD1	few	CASSVTTGGNGYTF	TGTGCCAGCAGCGTAACAACAGGGGGCAATGGCTACACCTTC
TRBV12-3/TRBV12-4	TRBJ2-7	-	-	CASSLEGFDEQYF	TGTGCCAGCAGTTTGGAGGGGTTTGACGAGCAGTACTTC
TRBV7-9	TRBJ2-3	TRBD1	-	CASSVAGTGGRDTQYF	TGTGCCAGCAGCGTCGCCGGGACAGGGGGGAGAGATACGCAGTATTTT
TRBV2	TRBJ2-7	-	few	CASSELVYEQYF	TGTGCCAGCAGTGAACTGGTGTACGAGCAGTACTTC
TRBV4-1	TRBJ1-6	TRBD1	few	CASSHLYRGRDSPLHF	TGCGCCAGCAGCCATCTCTACAGGGGGCGCGATTCACCCCTCCACTTT
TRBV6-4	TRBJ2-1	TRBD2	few	CASSERGSVNEQFF	TGTGCCAGCAGTGAGCGCGGGAGTGTCAATGAGCAGTTCTTC
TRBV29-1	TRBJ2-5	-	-	CSAPILKETQYF	TGCAGCGCCCCGATCCTTAAAGAGACCCAGTACTTC
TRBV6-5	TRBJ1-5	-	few	CASSYATDSSNQPQHF	TGTGCCAGCAGTTACGCGACAGATTCCAGCAATCAGCCCCAGCATTTT
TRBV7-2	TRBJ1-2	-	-	CASIPDKGQRRGGYTF	TGTGCCAGCATCCCGGACAAGGGTCAACGGAGGGGTGGCTACACCTTC
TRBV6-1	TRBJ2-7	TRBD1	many	CASSSGTGVISSYEQYF	TGTGCCAGCAGCTCCGGGACAGGGGTAATCTCCTCCTACGAGCAGTACTTC
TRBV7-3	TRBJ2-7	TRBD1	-	CASSLSSLQGSYEQYF	TGTGCCAGCAGCTTAAGTTCCCTACAGGGGAGCTACGAGCAGTACTTC
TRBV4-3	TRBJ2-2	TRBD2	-	CASSQAGLAGFIGELFF	TGCGCCAGCAGCCAAGCGGGACTAGCGGGGTTTATCGGGGAGCTGTTTTTT
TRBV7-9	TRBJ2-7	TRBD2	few	CASSTSGGFHAGEQYF	TGTGCCAGCAGTACTAGCGGGGGGTTCCACGCTGGCGAGCAGTACTTC
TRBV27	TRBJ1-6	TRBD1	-	CASSFIQGESSYNSPLHF	TGTGCCAGCAGTTTTATACAGGGGGAGAGCTCCTATAATTCACCCCTCCACTTT
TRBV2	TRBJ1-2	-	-	CASSKNDMLYGYTF	TGTGCCAGCAGCAAAAACGACATGCTCTATGGCTACACCTTC
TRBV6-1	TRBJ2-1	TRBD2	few	CASGSTSGYNNEQFF	TGTGCCAGCGGATCGACTAGCGGGTACAACAATGAGCAGTTCTTC
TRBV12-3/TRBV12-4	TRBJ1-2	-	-	CASSPFGDNYGYTF	TGTGCCAGCAGTCCCTTTGGGGATAACTATGGCTACACCTTC
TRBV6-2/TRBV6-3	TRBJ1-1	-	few	CASTEGHTYAEAFF	TGTGCCAGCACCGAGGGACACACTTACGCTGAAGCTTTCTTT
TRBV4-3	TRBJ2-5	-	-	CASSQDPPRRGAQETQYF	TGCGCCAGCAGCCAAGATCCCCCTCGCAGGGGGGCTCAAGAGACCCAGTACTTC
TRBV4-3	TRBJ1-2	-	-	CASSQAGGLGYGYTF	TGCGCCAGCAGCCAAGCGGGGGGGCTTGGCTATGGCTACACCTTC
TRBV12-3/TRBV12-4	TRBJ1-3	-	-	CASSFRVSPGNTIYF	TGTGCCAGCAGTTTCAGGGTTTCCCCTGGAAACACCATATATTTT
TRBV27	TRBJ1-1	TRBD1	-	CASSPLTGRGPTEAFF	TGTGCCAGCAGTCCGTTGACAGGGAGAGGGCCCACTGAAGCTTTCTTT
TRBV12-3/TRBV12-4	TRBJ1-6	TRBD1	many	CASRKQGQALHF	TGTGCCAGCAGAAAACAGGGGCAGGCCCTCCACTTT
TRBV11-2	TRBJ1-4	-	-	CASSLTVATNEKLFF	TGTGCCAGCAGCTTGACGGTCGCAACTAATGAAAAACTGTTTTTT